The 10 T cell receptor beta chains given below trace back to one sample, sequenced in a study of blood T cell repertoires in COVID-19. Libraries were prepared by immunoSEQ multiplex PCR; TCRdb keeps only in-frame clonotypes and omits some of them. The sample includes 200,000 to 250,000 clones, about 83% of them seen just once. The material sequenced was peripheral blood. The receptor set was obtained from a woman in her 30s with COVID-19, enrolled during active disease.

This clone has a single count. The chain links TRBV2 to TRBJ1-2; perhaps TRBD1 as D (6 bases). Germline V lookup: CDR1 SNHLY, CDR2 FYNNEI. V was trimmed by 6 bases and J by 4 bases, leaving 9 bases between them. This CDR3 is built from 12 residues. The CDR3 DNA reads TGTGCCAGCAGCGGGGACATCTATGGCTACACCTTC. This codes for CASSGDIYGYTF.

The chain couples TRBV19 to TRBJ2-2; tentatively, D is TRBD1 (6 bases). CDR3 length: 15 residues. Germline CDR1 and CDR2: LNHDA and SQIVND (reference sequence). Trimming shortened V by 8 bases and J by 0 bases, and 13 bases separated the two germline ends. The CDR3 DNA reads TGTGCCAGTCGTGGGCAGGGGACGAACACCGGGGAGCTGTTTTTT. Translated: CASRGQGTNTGELFF. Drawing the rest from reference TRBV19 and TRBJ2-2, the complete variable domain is DGGITQSPKYLFRKEGQNVTLSCEQNLNHDAMYWYRQDPGQGLRLIYYSQIVNDFQKGDIAEGYSVSREKKESFPLTVTSAQKNPTAFYLCASRGQGTNTGELFFGEGSRLTVL.

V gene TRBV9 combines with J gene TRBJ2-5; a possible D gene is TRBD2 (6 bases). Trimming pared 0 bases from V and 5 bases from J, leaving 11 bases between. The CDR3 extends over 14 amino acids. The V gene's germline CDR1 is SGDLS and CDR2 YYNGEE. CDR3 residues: CASSVGDLIETQYF. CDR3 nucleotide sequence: TGTGCCAGCAGCGTAGGGGACTTGATCGAGACCCAGTACTTC.

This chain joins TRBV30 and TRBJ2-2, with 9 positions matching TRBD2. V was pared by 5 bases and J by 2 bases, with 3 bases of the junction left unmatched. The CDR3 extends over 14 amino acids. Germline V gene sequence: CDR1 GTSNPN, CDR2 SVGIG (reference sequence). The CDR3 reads CAWFSGGNTGELFF. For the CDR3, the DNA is TGTGCCTGGTTTAGCGGGGGAAACACCGGGGAGCTGTTTTTT.

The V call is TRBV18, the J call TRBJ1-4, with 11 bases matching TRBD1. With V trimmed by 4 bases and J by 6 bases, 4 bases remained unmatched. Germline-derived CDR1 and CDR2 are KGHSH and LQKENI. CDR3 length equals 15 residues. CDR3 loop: CASSRDRGSDEKLFF. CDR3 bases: TGTGCCAGCTCACGGGACAGGGGGAGCGATGAAAAACTGTTTTTT. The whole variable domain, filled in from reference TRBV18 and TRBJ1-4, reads NAGVMQNPRHLVRRRGQEARLRCSPMKGHSHVYWYRQLPEEGLKFMVYLQKENIIDESGMPKERFSAEFPKEGPSILRIQQVVRGDSAAYFCASSRDRGSDEKLFFGSGTQLSVL.

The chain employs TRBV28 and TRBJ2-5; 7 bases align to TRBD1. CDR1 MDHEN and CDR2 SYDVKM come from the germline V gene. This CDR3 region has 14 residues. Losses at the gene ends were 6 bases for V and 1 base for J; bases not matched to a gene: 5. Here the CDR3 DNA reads TGTGCCAGCAGAACCGGGACAGCCCAAGAGACCCAGTACTTC. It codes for CASRTGTAQETQYF.

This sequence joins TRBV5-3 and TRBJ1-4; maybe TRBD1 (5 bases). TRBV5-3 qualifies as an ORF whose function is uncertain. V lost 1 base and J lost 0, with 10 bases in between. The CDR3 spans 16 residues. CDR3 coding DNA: TGTGCCAGAAGCTTGAGAGACAGAGCAACTAATGAAAAACTGTTTTTT. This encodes CARSLRDRATNEKLFF.

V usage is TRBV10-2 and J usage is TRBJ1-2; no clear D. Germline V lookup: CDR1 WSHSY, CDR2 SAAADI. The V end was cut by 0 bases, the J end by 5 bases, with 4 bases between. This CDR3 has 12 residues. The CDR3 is CASSESAYGYTF. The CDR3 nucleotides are TGCGCCAGCAGTGAGTCCGCGTATGGCTACACCTTC.

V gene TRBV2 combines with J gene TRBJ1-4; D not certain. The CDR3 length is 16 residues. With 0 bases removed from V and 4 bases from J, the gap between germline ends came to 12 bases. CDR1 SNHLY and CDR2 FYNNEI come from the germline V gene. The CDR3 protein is CASSEARRSLNEKLFF. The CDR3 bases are TGTGCCAGCAGTGAAGCGCGTCGCTCACTTAATGAAAAACTGTTTTTT.

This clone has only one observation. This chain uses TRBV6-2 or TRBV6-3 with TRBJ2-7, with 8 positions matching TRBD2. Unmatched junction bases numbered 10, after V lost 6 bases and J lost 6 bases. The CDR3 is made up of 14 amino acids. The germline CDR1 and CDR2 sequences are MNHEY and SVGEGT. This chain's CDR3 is CASSLSGSGGEQYF. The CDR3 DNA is TGTGCCAGCAGCCTAAGCGGGAGTGGTGGCGAGCAGTACTTC.